This record concerns one T cell receptor beta chain sequence. Per the original methods: Reference gene primer amplification in the assay estimated nucleated cell counts. Only in-frame clones appear in the TCRdb table, and some are missing; sequencing was by immunoSEQ multiplex PCR. Clone size and V and J calls were adopted from that table, with D and trimming inferred from the DNA. The sample contains roughly 200,000 clones, roughly 79% of which appear only once. The sample is drawn from a study of blood T cell repertoires in COVID-19. The overall study: PBMCs, B-cell-depleted T cells, or T cells were the source of the cDNA or gDNA that made up the material.

Enrolment of Seattle patients took place during active infection, and they were followed longitudinally. In germline, CDR1 is SGHTA, CDR2 FQGTGA. Trimming at V came to 4 bases and at J to 3 bases, leaving 6 bases not matched to a gene. This CDR3 comprises 16 residues. The rearrangement links TRBV7-3 to TRBJ2-2; 9 bases line up with TRBD2. Sequences were obtained from peripheral blood. The receptor was isolated from a woman aged 40 to 50 with COVID-19, enrolled during active disease. DNA of the CDR3: TGTGCCAGCAGCTCACCGGGACTAGCCTACACCGGGGAGCTGTTTTTT. This translates into CASSSPGLAYTGELFF.